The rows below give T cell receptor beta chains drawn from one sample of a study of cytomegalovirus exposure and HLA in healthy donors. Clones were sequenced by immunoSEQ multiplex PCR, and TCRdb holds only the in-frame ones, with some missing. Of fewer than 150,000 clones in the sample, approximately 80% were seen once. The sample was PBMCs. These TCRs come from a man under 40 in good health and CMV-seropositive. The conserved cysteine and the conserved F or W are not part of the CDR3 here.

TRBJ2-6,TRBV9,ASSVGGSGANVLT
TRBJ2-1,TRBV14,ASSQDLSGDPSYNEQF
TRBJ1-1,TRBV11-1,ASSQEQGGVTEAF
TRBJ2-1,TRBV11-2,ASSRASGSPSYNEQF
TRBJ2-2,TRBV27,ASSSYPPGISGRAGELF
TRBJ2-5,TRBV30,AWDRGYQETQY
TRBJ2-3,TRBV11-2,ASSGRLAGTDTQY
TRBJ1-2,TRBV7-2,ASSLVVSSHGYT
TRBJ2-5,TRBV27,ATPPLQETQY
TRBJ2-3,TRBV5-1,ASSREGLDTQY
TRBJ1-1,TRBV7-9,ASSSNRVAF
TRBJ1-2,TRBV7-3,ASSLTGTGSRYGYT
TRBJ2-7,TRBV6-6,ASGANSYEQY
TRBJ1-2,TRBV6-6,ASSVQLNYGYT
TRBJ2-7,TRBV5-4,ASSRPGTSGSIEQY
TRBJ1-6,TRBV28,ASSSRASPLH
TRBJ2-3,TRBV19,ASSTGTGGTDTQY
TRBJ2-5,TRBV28,ASSLYQGRETQY
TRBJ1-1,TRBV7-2,ASSSIAVEKAF
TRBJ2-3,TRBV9,ASSVTDFYTDTQY
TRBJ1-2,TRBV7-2,ASSSTSLGTAYGYT
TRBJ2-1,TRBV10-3,AITAGVQGHEQF
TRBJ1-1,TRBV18,ASSQMNTEAF
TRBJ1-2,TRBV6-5,ASSKAGYGYT
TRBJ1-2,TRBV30,AWTLPFGGGDYGYT
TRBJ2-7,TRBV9,ASSARGQGSTYEQY
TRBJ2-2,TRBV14,ASSQRITGVRDGELF
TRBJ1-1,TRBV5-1,ASSLSGVKNTEAF
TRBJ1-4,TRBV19,ASSGAGTGEEKLF
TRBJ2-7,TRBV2,ASSQVWAGGHEQY
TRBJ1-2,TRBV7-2,ASSLDSLNYGYT
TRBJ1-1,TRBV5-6,ASSSGLSMEAF
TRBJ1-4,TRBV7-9,ASSGGDRTNEKLF
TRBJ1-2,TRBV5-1,ASSFMEGYGYT
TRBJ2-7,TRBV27,ASSLSGVAYEQY
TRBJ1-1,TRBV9,ASSARDSGNTEAF
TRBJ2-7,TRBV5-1,ASSSQTSYEQY
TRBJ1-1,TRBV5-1,ASNPLTGGNTEAF
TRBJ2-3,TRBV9,ASSVPLASGRTDTQY
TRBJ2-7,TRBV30,AWSVSKDRAYEQY
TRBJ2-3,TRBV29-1,SVDTLAGATDTQY
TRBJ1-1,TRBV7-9,ASSTRQDTEAF
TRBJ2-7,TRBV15,ATSRVRGNSYEQY